These T cell receptor beta chains were read from a single sample in a study of blood T cell repertoires in COVID-19. Using immunoSEQ multiplex PCR, the repertoire was profiled, and TCRdb retains in-frame clones only, with some absent. The profile shows about 15,000 clones, roughly 80% of them singletons. Source material: peripheral blood. The receptors derive from a human donor in a cohort sampled during active COVID-19. CDR3s include the opening cysteine and the closing phenylalanine or tryptophan. A D gene is named only where the DNA matches it firmly. Rows may omit the clone size; those that give it use once, few, many or a size class.

J gene: TRBJ1-2
V gene: TRBV12-3/TRBV12-4
D gene: NA
clone size: NA
CDR3 length: 13
CDR3 protein: CASSFLPGPSYTF
CDR3 DNA: TGTGCCAGCAGTTTTCTCCCAGGGCCCAGCTACACCTTC

J gene: TRBJ2-3
V gene: TRBV10-3
D gene: TRBD2
clone size: NA
CDR3 length: 16
CDR3 protein: CAITPGLAGGRGTQYF
CDR3 DNA: TGTGCCATCACACCGGGACTAGCGGGGGGGAGAGGTACGCAGTATTTT

J gene: TRBJ2-7
V gene: TRBV19
D gene: NA
clone size: NA
CDR3 length: 13
CDR3 protein: CASGQPPSYEQYF
CDR3 DNA: TGTGCCAGCGGACAGCCACCCTCCTACGAGCAGTACTTC

J gene: TRBJ1-1
V gene: TRBV19
D gene: NA
clone size: NA
CDR3 length: 15
CDR3 protein: CASIPEDRQGTEAFF
CDR3 DNA: TGTGCCAGTATTCCGGAGGACAGACAAGGCACTGAAGCTTTCTTT

J gene: TRBJ1-2
V gene: TRBV3-1/TRBV3-2
D gene: TRBD1
clone size: NA
CDR3 length: 15
CDR3 protein: CASSPWTGTNYGYTF
CDR3 DNA: TGTGCCAGCAGCCCCTGGACAGGGACTAACTATGGCTACACCTTC

J gene: TRBJ2-4
V gene: TRBV3-1/TRBV3-2
D gene: TRBD1
clone size: NA
CDR3 length: 14
CDR3 protein: CASSRSGQENIQYF
CDR3 DNA: TGTGCCAGCAGCCGATCAGGACAGGAAAACATTCAGTACTTC

J gene: TRBJ2-3
V gene: TRBV14
D gene: NA
clone size: NA
CDR3 length: 15
CDR3 protein: CASSPYQGRADTQYF
CDR3 DNA: TGTGCCAGCAGCCCCTACCAGGGTAGGGCAGATACGCAGTATTTT

J gene: TRBJ2-3
V gene: TRBV12-1
D gene: NA
clone size: NA
CDR3 length: 16
CDR3 protein: CASSLGDWESTDTQYF
CDR3 DNA: TGTGCCAGCAGCTTGGGGGACTGGGAATCCACAGATACGCAGTATTTT

J gene: TRBJ1-2
V gene: TRBV24-1
D gene: TRBD1
clone size: few
CDR3 length: 13
CDR3 protein: CATNRGLGYGYTF
CDR3 DNA: TGTGCCACCAACAGGGGCCTTGGTTATGGCTACACCTTC

J gene: TRBJ2-2
V gene: TRBV6-2/TRBV6-3
D gene: NA
clone size: NA
CDR3 length: 11
CDR3 protein: CASSFVGELFF
CDR3 DNA: TGTGCCAGCAGTTTCGTCGGGGAGCTGTTTTTT

J gene: TRBJ2-1
V gene: TRBV19
D gene: TRBD2
clone size: NA
CDR3 length: 16
CDR3 protein: CASSPEGGTIYNEQFF
CDR3 DNA: TGTGCCAGTAGCCCCGAGGGAGGGACCATTTACAATGAGCAGTTCTTC

J gene: TRBJ1-2
V gene: TRBV19
D gene: NA
clone size: NA
CDR3 length: 14
CDR3 protein: CASSIEAGERGYTF
CDR3 DNA: TGTGCCAGTAGTATAGAGGCAGGGGAGAGGGGCTACACCTTC

J gene: TRBJ1-1
V gene: TRBV5-1
D gene: NA
clone size: once
CDR3 length: 15
CDR3 protein: CASRHGRGRDTEAFF
CDR3 DNA: TGCGCCAGCAGGCATGGGCGGGGGAGGGACACTGAAGCTTTCTTT

J gene: TRBJ2-6
V gene: TRBV6-2/TRBV6-3
D gene: NA
clone size: NA
CDR3 length: 16
CDR3 protein: CASSPTGHSGANVLTF
CDR3 DNA: TGTGCCAGCAGTCCGACAGGACACTCTGGGGCCAACGTCCTGACTTTC

J gene: TRBJ1-4
V gene: TRBV19
D gene: NA
clone size: NA
CDR3 length: 15
CDR3 protein: CASSMEETANEKLFF
CDR3 DNA: TGTGCCAGTAGTATGGAAGAGACAGCTAATGAAAAACTGTTTTTT

J gene: TRBJ1-2
V gene: TRBV19
D gene: NA
clone size: NA
CDR3 length: 13
CDR3 protein: CASRFDIRYGYTF
CDR3 DNA: TGTGCCAGTAGATTTGACATCCGCTATGGCTACACCTTC

J gene: TRBJ1-2
V gene: TRBV6-4
D gene: NA
clone size: few
CDR3 length: 13
CDR3 protein: CASSDSRVKGYTF
CDR3 DNA: TGTGCCAGCAGTGACTCGAGGGTGAAGGGCTACACCTTC

J gene: TRBJ1-2
V gene: TRBV7-6
D gene: NA
clone size: NA
CDR3 length: 14
CDR3 protein: CASSLDTGPYGYTF
CDR3 DNA: TGTGCCAGCAGCTTAGATACAGGGCCCTATGGCTACACCTTC